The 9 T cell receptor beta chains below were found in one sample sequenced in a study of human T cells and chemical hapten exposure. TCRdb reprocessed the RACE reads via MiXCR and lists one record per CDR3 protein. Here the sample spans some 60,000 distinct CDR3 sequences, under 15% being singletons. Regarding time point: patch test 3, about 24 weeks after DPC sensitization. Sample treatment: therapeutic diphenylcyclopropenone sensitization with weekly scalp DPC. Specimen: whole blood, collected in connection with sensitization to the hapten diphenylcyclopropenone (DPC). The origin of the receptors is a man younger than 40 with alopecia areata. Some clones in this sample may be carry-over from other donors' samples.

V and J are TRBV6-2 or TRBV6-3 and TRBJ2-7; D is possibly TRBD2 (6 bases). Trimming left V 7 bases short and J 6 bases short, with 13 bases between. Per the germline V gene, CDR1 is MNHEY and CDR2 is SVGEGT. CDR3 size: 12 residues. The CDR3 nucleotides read TGTGCCAGCACGGGACTCCCTGGCGAGCAGTACTTC. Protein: CASTGLPGEQYF.

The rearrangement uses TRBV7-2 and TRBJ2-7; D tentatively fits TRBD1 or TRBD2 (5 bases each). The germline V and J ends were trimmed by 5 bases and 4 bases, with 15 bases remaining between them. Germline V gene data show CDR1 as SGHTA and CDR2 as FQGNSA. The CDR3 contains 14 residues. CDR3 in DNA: TGTGCCAGCAGCCTGGGAGACAGCTATTACGAGCAGTACTTC. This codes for CASSLGDSYYEQYF.

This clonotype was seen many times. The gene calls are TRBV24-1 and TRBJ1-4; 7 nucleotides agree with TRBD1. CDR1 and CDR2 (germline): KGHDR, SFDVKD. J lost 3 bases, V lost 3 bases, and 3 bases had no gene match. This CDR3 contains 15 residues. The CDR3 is CATSDDRASNEKLFF. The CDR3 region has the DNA TGTGCCACCAGTGATGACAGGGCTTCTAATGAAAAACTGTTTTTT.

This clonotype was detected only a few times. DNA for the CDR3: TGTGCCATCCGCATGAGACAGGGGGGCAAATCTAACTATGGCTACACCTTC. It translates to CAIRMRQGGKSNYGYTF. The chain recombines TRBV5-4 with TRBJ1-2, with TRBD1 identical over 9 bases. The germline gives CDR1 SGHNT, CDR2 YYREEE (reference sequence). The V segment lost 9 bases and the J segment 0 bases; nucleotides outside the gene matches: 15. This CDR3 region has 17 residues.

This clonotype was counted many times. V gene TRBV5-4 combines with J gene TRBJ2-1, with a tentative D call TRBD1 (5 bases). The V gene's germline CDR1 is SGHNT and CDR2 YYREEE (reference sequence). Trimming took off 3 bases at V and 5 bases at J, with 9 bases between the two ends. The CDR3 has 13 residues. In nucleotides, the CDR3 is TGTGCCAGCAGCTATGACAGAAACAATGAGCAGTTCTTC. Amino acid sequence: CASSYDRNNEQFF.

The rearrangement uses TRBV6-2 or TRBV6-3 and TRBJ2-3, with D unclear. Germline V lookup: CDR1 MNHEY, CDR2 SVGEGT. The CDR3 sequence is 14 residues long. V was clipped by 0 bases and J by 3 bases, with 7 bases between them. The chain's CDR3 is CASSYSQRTDTQYF. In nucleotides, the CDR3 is TGTGCCAGCAGTTACTCCCAAAGGACAGATACGCAGTATTTT.

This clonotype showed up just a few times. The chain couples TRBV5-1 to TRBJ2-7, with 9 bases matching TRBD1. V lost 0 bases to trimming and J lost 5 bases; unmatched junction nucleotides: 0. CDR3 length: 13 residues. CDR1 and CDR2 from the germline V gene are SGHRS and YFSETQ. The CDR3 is CASSLGTGDEQYF. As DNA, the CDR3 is TGCGCCAGCAGCTTGGGGACAGGGGACGAGCAGTACTTC.

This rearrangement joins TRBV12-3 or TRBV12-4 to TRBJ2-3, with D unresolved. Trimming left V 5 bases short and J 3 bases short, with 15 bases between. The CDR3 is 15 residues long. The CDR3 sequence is CASSPTRRSTDTQYF. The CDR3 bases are TGTGCCAGCAGTCCCACCCGGCGGTCGACAGATACGCAGTATTTT.

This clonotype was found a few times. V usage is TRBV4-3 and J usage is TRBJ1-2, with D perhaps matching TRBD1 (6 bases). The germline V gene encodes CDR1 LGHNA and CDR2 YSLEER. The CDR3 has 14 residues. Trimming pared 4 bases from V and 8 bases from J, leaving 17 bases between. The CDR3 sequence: CASSPAAGVSGYTF. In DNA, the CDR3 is TGCGCCAGCAGCCCGGCGGCAGGGGTGAGCGGCTACACCTTC.